Below, 20 T cell receptor beta chains from the same sample are listed, as sequenced in a study of blood T cells in healthy people across ages. Primed by a sample-barcoded 5' primer and a J-beta primer mix, a second PCR proceeded for about 6 to 11 cycles. TCRdb reprocessed the 5' RACE reads with MiXCR, giving one entry per CDR3 protein. Here the sample spans 550,000 to 750,000 distinct CDR3 sequences, roughly 21% being singletons. The material sequenced was blood. These receptors were collected from a man aged 65 to 79 in good health.

V gene TRBV12-3 or TRBV12-4 combines with J gene TRBJ2-3; D tentatively fits TRBD1 or TRBD2 (5 bases each). Trimming shortened V by 7 bases and J by 2 bases, and 16 bases separated the two germline ends. There are 15 residues in the CDR3. The CDR3 DNA follows: TGTGCCAGCACCCAATTAACGGGGCACACAGATACGCAGTATTTT. Translating gives CASTQLTGHTDTQYF.

This clonotype was detected a few times. The chain uses TRBV7-2 and TRBJ1-1; D is undetermined. This CDR3 spans 14 amino acids. Trimming stripped 5 bases from V and 1 base from J, with 11 bases between. The germline CDR1 and CDR2 sequences are SGHTA and FQGNSA. CDR3: CASSVRLANTEAFF. The CDR3 DNA reads as TGTGCCAGCAGCGTACGTCTGGCGAACACTGAAGCTTTCTTT.

This sequence joins TRBV5-6 and TRBJ1-1; unclear D gene. This CDR3 is built from 13 residues. Per the germline V gene, CDR1 is SGHDT and CDR2 is YYEEEE. Trimming shortened V by 10 bases and J by 0 bases, and 13 bases separated the two germline ends. CDR3 nucleotide sequence: TGTGCCTGCACCCTCGGGATGAACACTGAAGCTTTCTTT. It codes for CACTLGMNTEAFF.

The chain couples TRBV6-5 to TRBJ2-7, with 8 bases that match TRBD2. This CDR3 is built from 13 residues. Germline CDR1 MNHEY, CDR2 SVGAGI. The V gene end was trimmed by 4 bases and the J gene end by 7 bases; junction bases not matched to a gene: 6. CDR3 amino acids: CASSLREVGEQYF. The CDR3 region has the DNA TGTGCCAGCAGTTTGCGGGAGGTGGGGGAGCAGTACTTC.

A remark on this clonotype: Relative to the germline gene, one junction end is altered; a read error may explain this. The chain couples TRBV4-2 to TRBJ2-5, with 14 nucleotides matching TRBD2. Germline lookup yields CDR1 LGHNA and CDR2 YNFKEQ. This CDR3 has 15 residues. DNA for the CDR3: TGTGCCAGCGGCCACGGGACTAGCGGGAGTGAGACCCCGTACTTC. Protein sequence: CASGHGTSGSETPYF.

This clonotype turned up a few times. V and J are TRBV20-1 and TRBJ2-6, with 8 bases fitting TRBD1. Germline V gene sequence: CDR1 DFQATT, CDR2 SNEGSKA (reference sequence). The CDR3 contains 17 residues. J gave up 0 bases and V 3 bases, and 7 bases lay outside the gene matches. The CDR3 here is CSASPGQGSSGANVLTF. The CDR3 DNA sequence: TGCAGTGCTAGCCCTGGACAGGGAAGCTCTGGGGCCAACGTCCTGACTTTC.

The V call is TRBV20-1, the J call TRBJ2-6, with TRBD1 as a possible D gene (6 bases). Germline V gives CDR1 DFQATT, CDR2 SNEGSKA (reference sequence). The CDR3 loop spans 13 amino acids. The V and J ends lost 5 bases and 4 bases respectively, with 9 bases between them. The CDR3 DNA reads as TGCAGTGCTTCCGGGACAGGGGCCAACGTCCTGACTTTC. The encoded protein is CSASGTGANVLTF.

This clonotype was seen only a few times. The chain recombines TRBV7-4 with TRBJ2-7, with TRBD2 identical over 12 bases. Germline loops: CDR1 SGHVT, CDR2 SQSDAQ. The J segment lost 5 bases and the V segment lost 4 bases, leaving 6 bases of the junction unmatched. This CDR3 has 15 amino acids. CDR3 bases: TGTGCCAGCAGCTCCGCTAGCGGGAGGGCCCACGAGCAGTACTTC. Translated, it gives CASSSASGRAHEQYF.

This clonotype has just a few counts. The rearrangement links TRBV28 to TRBJ2-3; 7 bases map to TRBD2. The junction had 8 bases not matched to a gene; V was cut back by 5 bases and J by 0 bases. The germline gives CDR1 MDHEN, CDR2 SYDVKM. The CDR3 runs 16 residues. Here the CDR3 DNA reads TGTGCCAGCAGTCCTAGCGGATCGGCTAGCACAGATACGCAGTATTTT. It translates to CASSPSGSASTDTQYF.

The chain joins TRBV7-9 to TRBJ2-7; D is ambiguous. Trimming removed 8 bases at V and 3 bases at J, with 17 bases between. CDR1 is SEHNR, CDR2 FQNEAQ, per germline (reference sequence). CDR3 length equals 14 residues. CDR3 in amino acids: CASSPSDRNYEQYF. DNA for the CDR3: TGTGCCAGCTCACCGTCGGACCGGAACTACGAGCAGTACTTC.

The CDR3 DNA sequence: TGTGCCAGCAGTATAGGACAGGGGAAACGGGAGCAGTACTTC. This translates into CASSIGQGKREQYF. The chain joins TRBV28 to TRBJ2-7, with TRBD1 identical over 9 bases. J lost 7 bases, V lost 5 bases, and 9 bases had no gene match. The CDR3 length is 14 residues. From germline, CDR1 is MDHEN and CDR2 SYDVKM.

This chain connects TRBV12-3 or TRBV12-4 to TRBJ1-4; 11 bases agree with TRBD1. Unmatched junction bases numbered 6, after V lost 5 bases and J lost 7 bases. The CDR3 loop spans 15 amino acids. CDR3 loop: CASSPGQGAGEKLFF. CDR3 DNA: TGTGCCAGCAGTCCCGGACAGGGGGCGGGTGAAAAACTGTTTTTT.

As concerns this clonotype: The junction shows a germline mismatch at one end, possibly a read error. V gene TRBV11-2 combines with J gene TRBJ1-2; 7 positions agree with TRBD1. The length of the CDR3 is 13 residues. Germline V gene sequence: CDR1 SGHAT, CDR2 FQNNGV. The CDR3 loop is CASSSDRDYGCTF. The DNA of the CDR3 is TGTGCCAGCAGTTCCGACAGGGACTATGGCTGCACCTTC.

The chain links TRBV6-1 to TRBJ1-5; D not resolved. The CDR3 is made up of 13 amino acids. Trimming cost V 5 bases and J 3 bases, with 8 bases left between them. The germline gives CDR1 MNHNS, CDR2 SASEGT. CDR3 sequence reads: CASSSEFNQPQHF. As DNA, the CDR3 is TGTGCCAGCAGTAGTGAGTTCAATCAGCCCCAGCATTTT.

This clonotype was found a few times. The rearrangement joins TRBV5-1 to TRBJ2-3, with a possible D match to TRBD2 (5 bases). CDR3 length: 14 amino acids. Germline CDR1 reads SGHRS; CDR2 reads YFSETQ. Trimming removed 4 bases at V and 0 bases at J, with 9 bases between. The CDR3 is CASSNGLSTDTQYF. The CDR3, as DNA: TGCGCCAGCAGCAATGGACTCAGCACAGATACGCAGTATTTT.

The rearrangement joins TRBV12-3 or TRBV12-4 to TRBJ2-7, with D perhaps being TRBD1 or TRBD2 (5 bases each). The CDR3 is made up of 14 amino acids. V lost 5 bases and J lost 4, with 15 bases in between. The CDR3 DNA follows: TGTGCCAGCAGTCCGGGACGGAGATGGTACGAGCAGTACTTC. Its translation is CASSPGRRWYEQYF.

The rearrangement joins TRBV20-1 to TRBJ1-2; TRBD1 agrees at 9 bases. V trimming: 4 bases; J trimming: 0 bases; junction bases outside the gene matches: 9. The CDR3 contains 16 residues. Germline V gene sequence: CDR1 DFQATT, CDR2 SNEGSKA (reference sequence). In DNA form, the CDR3 reads TGCAGTGCTACCTCGACAGGGGGAGAAGCTAACTATGGCTACACCTTC. Its protein product is CSATSTGGEANYGYTF.

The chain is built from TRBV9 and TRBJ1-1; no definite D call. The V gene's germline CDR1 is SGDLS and CDR2 YYNGEE. This CDR3 has 13 residues. Trimming removed 0 bases from V and 11 bases from J, with 14 bases in between. The CDR3: CASSVATMEAAFF. The CDR3 nucleotides read TGTGCCAGCAGCGTAGCCACGATGGAAGCGGCTTTCTTT.

The V gene is TRBV12-5, the J gene TRBJ2-3; D is unresolved. With 6 bases removed from V and 0 bases from J, the gap between germline ends came to 10 bases. CDR3 length: 14 residues. Germline CDR1 LGHNT, CDR2 FRNRAP. The CDR3 sequence is CASGLELSTDTQYF. CDR3 nucleotide sequence: TGTGCTAGTGGGCTTGAGCTGAGCACAGATACGCAGTATTTT.

This clonotype was seen only a few times. This chain links TRBV5-1 with TRBJ1-2, with TRBD1 matching 7 bases. Per germline, CDR1 SGHRS and CDR2 YFSETQ. The length of the CDR3 is 14 residues. Trimming at V came to 0 bases and at J to 9 bases, leaving 8 bases not matched to a gene. DNA for the CDR3: TGCGCCAGCAGCTTGGCCACAGGGGCCGATAGCTACACCTTC. This sequence encodes CASSLATGADSYTF.